This TCR beta chain was identified in a study of T cell changes during pregnancy in multiple sclerosis. Sequencing used immunoSEQ multiplex PCR; TCRdb keeps in-frame clones, though not all of them. The data contain some 20,000 clones, roughly nine tenths of them singletons. This CDR3 region has 15 residues. J gave up 3 bases and V 1 base, and 3 bases lay outside the gene matches. Germline V gives CDR1 MGHRA, CDR2 YSYEKL. The chain uses TRBV4-1 and TRBJ2-7; 10 positions agree with TRBD2. The input for sequencing was CD8+ T cells from peripheral blood mononuclear cells, taken after pregnancy. The origin of this receptor is a female donor in good health, enrolled as a control in a pregnancy study. The CDR3: CASSQVSGGNYEQYF. CDR3 DNA: TGCGCCAGCAGCCAAGTTAGCGGGGGGAACTACGAGCAGTACTTC.